This T cell receptor (beta chain) was identified in a study of OX40 agonist ivuxolimab in advanced cancers. In the study overall: Males comprised approximately 81% of the group, whose mean age was about 60 years (range roughly 20 to 85). The study, taken as a whole, reports: Partial responders treated at 0.1-3.0 mg/kg exhibited clonal expansion among the lowest measured.

As for this clone: What it recognizes is unknown.

Sequenced by immunoSEQ multiplex PCR; TCRdb stores in-frame clones only, minus some. The repertoire holds approximately 39,000 clones, with approximately 90% as singletons. Patients were ineligible given autoimmune disease history or systemic immunosuppression. V shed 0 bases and J shed 4 bases, with 14 bases lying between them. The germline CDR1 and CDR2 sequences are MGHRA and YSYEKL. This CDR3 comprises 16 residues. J is TRBJ2-3 and V is TRBV4-1, with a weak D call TRBD2 (5 bases). The sequences come from CD4+ or CD8+ T cells sorted from blood, collected in a trial of the OX40 agonist ivuxolimab. This receptor was obtained from an adult with an advanced solid tumor such as melanoma, head and neck, liver or kidney cancer. CDR3 sequence: CASSQDKGSLSDTQYF. The CDR3 DNA is TGCGCCAGCAGCCAAGATAAAGGGAGTTTATCAGATACGCAGTATTTT.